These T cell receptor beta chains were read from a single sample in a study of tumor and adjacent non-tumor tissue in lung cancer. In TCRdb, the multiplex PCR reads were re-called with MiXCR into one record per CDR3 protein. Among some 70,000 distinct CDR3 sequences listed, around 70% were seen once. What was sequenced was distant non-tumor lung tissue. The receptors originated from a woman aged 50 to 60 with non-small cell lung cancer. Both conserved end residues are part of each CDR3. Fields, in order: CDR3 protein, CDR3 DNA, clone size, J gene, D gene, V gene. The D gene is left open where the match is weak. Expanded clones are given a class, and other clones once, few, many or no size at all.

CASSYSAGQGATRCEQYF | TGTGCCAGCAGTTACTCGGCGGGGCAGGGGGCCACTAGGTGCGAGCAGTACTTC | many | TRBJ2-7 | TRBD1 | TRBV6-6
CASSLGRLAGFYEQFF | TGTGCCAGCAGCTTAGGTCGACTAGCGGGATTCTATGAGCAGTTCTTC | . | TRBJ2-1 | TRBD2 | TRBV11-2
CVSSYGGEQETQYF | TGTGTCAGCAGTTACGGCGGAGAGCAAGAGACCCAATACTTC | . | TRBJ2-5 | . | TRBV6-2/TRBV6-3
CIANGQDPISGANVLIF | TGCATTGCTAACGGACAGGACCCGATCTCTGGGGCCAACGTCCTGATTTTC | . | TRBJ2-6 | TRBD1 | TRBV20-1
CASSTGTGYYNEQFF | TGTGCCAGCAGTACCGGGACAGGATATTACAATGAGCAGTTCTTC | many | TRBJ2-1 | TRBD1 | TRBV12-3/TRBV12-4
CASKQGTEKLFF | TGTGCCAGTAAACAGGGCACCGAAAAACTGTTTTTT | . | TRBJ1-4 | . | TRBV25-1
CASSLLTGLYTEVFF | TGTGCCAGCAGCTTACTCACCGGGTTGTATACTGAAGTTTTCTTT | . | TRBJ1-1 | . | TRBV11-2
CASSHDFGPPETQYF | TGCGCCAGCAGTCATGATTTTGGACCCCCGGAGACCCAGTACTTC | few | TRBJ2-5 | . | TRBV4-3
CASSYSTQLARGDTQYF | TGTGCCAGCAGTTACTCGACGCAACTAGCGAGAGGAGATACGCAGTATTTT | once | TRBJ2-3 | TRBD2 | TRBV6-5
CASNLDMDYEQFF | TGTGCCAGCAACTTGGACATGGACTATGAGCAGTTCTTC | . | TRBJ2-1 | . | TRBV11-1
CASSKASGTISYEQYF | TGTGCCAGCAGTAAGGCTAGTGGGACGATCTCCTACGAGCAGTACTTC | . | TRBJ2-7 | . | TRBV28
CASTLGQFSSEQYF | TGTGCCAGCACCTTGGGACAATTCTCGTCAGAGCAGTACTTC | . | TRBJ2-7 | . | TRBV11-2
CASSPTGAYEQYF | TGTGCCAGCAGCCCGACGGGGGCCTACGAGCAGTACTTC | few | TRBJ2-7 | . | TRBV28
CASSPTGETQLF | TGTGCCAGCAGCCCTACAGGGGAGACCCAGCTCTTC | . | TRBJ2-5 | TRBD1 | TRBV11-2
CASHPSGSAQGVNYGYTF | TGTGCCAGTCATCCCTCAGGTAGCGCTCAGGGGGTCAACTATGGCTACACCTTC | many | TRBJ1-2 | TRBD1 | TRBV6-2/TRBV6-3
CTARRGHQETQYF | TGCACTGCTAGGAGGGGGCATCAAGAGACTCAGTACTTC | once | TRBJ2-5 | . | TRBV20-1
CASSQELAGGPGANVLTF | TGCGCCAGCAGCCAAGAATTAGCGGGAGGACCCGGGGCCAACGTCCTGACTTTC | many | TRBJ2-6 | TRBD2 | TRBV4-1
CSATRDSPQETQYF | TGCAGTGCTACCCGGGACTCCCCCCAAGAGACCCAGTACTTC | many | TRBJ2-5 | . | TRBV20-1
CASSTGLAGPYEQFF | TGTGCCAGCAGTACAGGTCTAGCGGGACCCTATGAGCAGTTCTTC | . | TRBJ2-1 | TRBD2 | TRBV6-5
CASRKNSYNERFF | TGTGCCAGCCGAAAGAATAGCTACAATGAGCGGTTCTTC | . | TRBJ2-1 | . | TRBV2
CASSSRGGHTF | TGTGCCAGCAGTTCAAGGGGTGGCCACACCTTC | . | TRBJ1-2 | . | TRBV12-3/TRBV12-4
CASSLGTYEQYF | TGTGCCAGCAGCTTGGGTACCTACGAGCAGTACTTC | many | TRBJ2-7 | . | TRBV7-9
CSASTNLQSRKGREAFF | TGCAGTGCTAGCACTAATTTACAGAGTAGAAAAGGAAGAGAAGCTTTCTTT | . | TRBJ1-1 | . | TRBV20-1
CSASAQGGYLAGANVLTF | TGCAGTGCTAGCGCGCAGGGGGGCTATCTAGCCGGGGCCAACGTCCTGACTTTC | many | TRBJ2-6 | . | TRBV20-1
CASSKLGQETQYF | TGTGCCAGCAGCAAGCTAGGACAAGAGACCCAGTACTTC | . | TRBJ2-5 | . | TRBV5-5
CASSNREQETQYF | TGTGCCAGCAGTAACAGGGAGCAAGAGACCCAGTATTTC | . | TRBJ2-5 | . | TRBV12-3/TRBV12-4
CASNTRGTDTQYF | TGTGCTAGCAACACCAGGGGTACAGATACGCAGTACTTT | . | TRBJ2-3 | . | TRBV11-3
CAISGMNSGNTIYF | TGTGCCATCAGTGGGATGAACTCTGGAAACACCATATATTTT | . | TRBJ1-3 | . | TRBV10-3
CAISEAGIDYEQYF | TGTGCCATCAGTGAAGCGGGAATCGACTACGAGCAGTACTTC | many | TRBJ2-7 | TRBD2 | TRBV10-3
CASSLRDKNTGELFF | TGTGCCAGCAGCCTCCGGGACAAGAACACCGGGGAGCTGTTTTTT | many | TRBJ2-2 | . | TRBV5-5
CASSLTGDVYNEQIF | TGTGCCAGCAGCTTGACAGGGGACGTCTACAATGAGCAGATCTTC | . | TRBJ2-1 | TRBD1 | TRBV7-3
CASTSGVGSFSYNEQFF | TGTGCCAGCACCTCCGGTGTGGGCAGCTTCTCCTACAATGAGCAGTTCTTC | medium-sized | TRBJ2-1 | . | TRBV6-1
CASSTTGGRTEVFF | TGTGCCAGCAGTACCACAGGGGGACGAACTGAAGTTTTCTTT | once | TRBJ1-1 | TRBD1 | TRBV5-1
CASSLALPPTDTQYF | TGTGCCAGCAGCTTAGCCCTACCGCCAACAGATACGCAGTATTTT | . | TRBJ2-3 | . | TRBV7-2
CASSTWTEGRGELFF | TGTGCCAGCAGCACATGGACCGAGGGTAGGGGGGAGCTGTTTTTT | . | TRBJ2-2 | . | TRBV5-4
CASSIRGIDTQHF | TGTGCCAGCAGCATCAGGGGTATAGATACGCAGCATTTT | . | TRBJ1-5 | . | TRBV11-3
CASSLPDPRRGLTEANVLTF | TGTGCCAGCAGCTTACCGGACCCCCGGCGAGGTTTAACCGAGGCCAACGTCCTGACTTTC | few | TRBJ2-6 | . | TRBV7-9
CASSQVLNTHYEQYF | TGTGCCAGCAGCCAAGTACTGAACACTCACTACGAGCAGTACTTC | . | TRBJ2-7 | . | TRBV4-2
CSARGQGNSPLHF | TGCAGTGCTAGGGGACAGGGGAATTCACCCCTCCACTTT | . | TRBJ1-6 | TRBD1 | TRBV20-1
CATRYGIESFF | TGTGCCACCAGGTACGGAATTGAATCTTTCTTT | . | TRBJ1-1 | . | TRBV24-1
CSVDGDRGKLRNQETQYF | TGCAGCGTTGATGGGGACAGGGGCAAGCTGCGGAACCAAGAGACCCAGTACTTC | . | TRBJ2-5 | TRBD1 | TRBV29-1
CASTQKRGVRMEIQYF | TGTGCCAGCACCCAAAAGCGGGGGGTCCGAATGGAGATCCAGTACTTC | . | TRBJ2-5 | TRBD2 | TRBV6-1
CVSSLDRREPQHF | TGTGTCAGCAGCTTGGATAGGAGGGAGCCCCAGCACTTT | . | TRBJ1-5 | . | TRBV5-4
CSVEEPIDTQYF | TGCAGCGTTGAGGAGCCTATAGATACGCAGTATTTT | once | TRBJ2-3 | . | TRBV29-1
CSTRTSGGRANEKLFF | TGCAGTACTAGAACATCCGGAGGAAGGGCTAATGAAAAACTGTTTTTT | few | TRBJ1-4 | . | TRBV20-1
CAIPKGNTEAFF | TGTGCCATCCCTAAGGGTAACACTGAAGCTTTCTTT | many | TRBJ1-1 | . | TRBV28
CASSFETGGNSPLHF | TGTGCCAGCAGCTTTGAGACAGGGGGAAATTCACCCCTCCACTTT | . | TRBJ1-6 | TRBD1 | TRBV7-8
CATIRDIYNGQFF | TGTGCCACCATCCGGGACATCTACAATGGGCAGTTCTTC | . | TRBJ2-1 | . | TRBV6-7
CASSVVHGANEQFF | TGTGCCAGCAGTGTTGTACACGGTGCGAATGAGCAGTTCTTC | . | TRBJ2-1 | . | TRBV6-1
CASGVGDTQYF | TGTGCCAGCGGGGTTGGGGATACGCAGTATTTT | medium-sized | TRBJ2-3 | . | TRBV6-5
CASSRTTGGRIDSPLHF | TGTGCCAGCAGTCGAACGACAGGGGGGCGAATTGATTCACCCCTCCACTTT | . | TRBJ1-6 | TRBD1 | TRBV13
CATSDLGRESTESGNTEAFF | TGTGCCACCAGTGACCTTGGCAGGGAATCGACTGAATCCGGGAACACTGAAGCTTTCTTT | . | TRBJ1-1 | . | TRBV24-1
CLSNQLAGARDTQYF | TGTCTCAGCAACCAATTAGCGGGAGCAAGAGATACGCAGTATTTT | . | TRBJ2-3 | TRBD2 | TRBV5-6
CVSSQTSGSPCEQYF | TGTGTCAGCAGTCAGACTAGCGGGAGCCCCTGCGAGCAGTACTTC | . | TRBJ2-7 | TRBD2 | TRBV6-5